A single sample is the source of the 20 T cell receptor beta chains below, sequenced in a study of shared clonotypes between healthy human individuals. Sequencing was performed with immunoSEQ multiplex PCR; in TCRdb, only in-frame clones are kept and a portion is missing. The repertoire holds around 750,000 clones, with about 74% as singletons. Sequencing used memory CD4+ T cells sorted from blood. Noted subset: CD45RA-negative fraction. All receptors come from a woman aged 30 to 39 in good health.

This clone was observed a handful of times. The chain joins TRBV9 to TRBJ2-7; the D gene could be TRBD1 or TRBD2 (7 bases each). Trimming removed 2 bases at V and 5 bases at J, with 14 bases between. The germline gives CDR1 SGDLS, CDR2 YYNGEE. The CDR3 contains 14 residues. The CDR3 sequence: CASSVSRGRDEQYF. The CDR3 coding sequence is TGTGCCAGCAGCGTTTCCAGGGGGAGGGACGAGCAGTACTTC.

On this clone: Given a much more abundant clone one base away, this may be a read error. The V call is TRBV5-1, the J call TRBJ2-7; TRBD1 or TRBD2 may be the D gene (6 bases each). The germline gives CDR1 SGHRS, CDR2 YFSETQ. CDR3 length equals 14 residues. Trimming removed 3 bases from V and 4 bases from J, with 14 bases in between. The CDR3: CASSWGRGGYEQYF. The CDR3 DNA is TGCGCCAGCAGCTGGGGCAGGGGAGGTTACGAGCAGTACTTC.

This clone was seen only once. The J gene is TRBJ2-7, the V gene TRBV6-5, with 8 bases that match TRBD1. Germline CDR1 reads MNHEY; CDR2 reads SVGAGI. The CDR3 contains 16 residues. Unmatched junction bases numbered 9, after V lost 2 bases and J lost 3 bases. The CDR3 here is CASSYQTGALFYEQYF. As DNA, the CDR3 is TGTGCCAGCAGTTACCAGACAGGGGCTCTATTCTACGAGCAGTACTTC.

The chain is built from TRBV7-8 and TRBJ2-7; D is possibly TRBD1 or TRBD2 (5 bases each). This CDR3 is 14 amino acids long. The V end was cut by 1 base, the J end by 3 bases, with 10 bases between. Germline assignment: CDR1 SGHVS and CDR2 FQNEAQ. CDR3 DNA sequence: TGTGCCAGCAGCTTAGAGGGACCGAGCTACGAGCAGTACTTC. This codes for CASSLEGPSYEQYF.

The chain joins TRBV11-3 to TRBJ2-1; maybe TRBD1 (5 bases). Per the germline V gene, CDR1 is SGHNT and CDR2 is YENEEA. The length of the CDR3 is 13 residues. V lost 4 bases to trimming and J lost 6 bases, with 10 bases between them. The CDR3 nucleotides read TGTGCCAGCAGCTCCGGACACGCCAATGAGCAGTTCTTC. Protein: CASSSGHANEQFF.

This clone has ten or more counts. The chain has TRBV27 and TRBJ1-5, with a possible D match to TRBD1 (5 bases). The CDR3 covers 13 residues. Germline V CDR1 and CDR2: MNHEY, SMNVEV (reference sequence). V was clipped by 5 bases and J by 7 bases, with 12 bases between them. This CDR3 reads CASSSRVSQPQHF. The CDR3, as DNA: TGTGCCAGCAGTAGCAGGGTTTCACAGCCCCAGCATTTT.

In DNA form, the CDR3 reads TGTGCCAGCAGTCCCAATACGCATCAGCCCCAGCATTTT. It encodes CASSPNTHQPQHF. The chain joins TRBV6-6 to TRBJ1-5; no definite D call. This CDR3 contains 13 residues. Trimming pared 5 bases from V and 5 bases from J, leaving 10 bases between. Per germline, CDR1 MNHNY and CDR2 SVGAGI (reference sequence).

The chain combines TRBV27 with TRBJ2-7; D is perhaps TRBD2 (6 bases). Germline lookup yields CDR1 MNHEY and CDR2 SMNVEV (reference sequence). V lost 5 bases and J 2 bases, leaving 13 bases between the germline ends. The CDR3 runs 14 residues. CDR3 sequence reads: CASSPLGRTYEQYF. CDR3 nucleotide sequence: TGTGCCAGCAGTCCCCTAGGGAGGACCTACGAGCAGTACTTC.

This clone was recorded once. The chain couples TRBV4-1 to TRBJ2-2, with 12 bases aligning to TRBD1. Germline-derived CDR1 and CDR2 are MGHRA and YSYEKL. V gave up 6 bases and J gave up 1 base; unmatched junction bases: 6. The CDR3 is made up of 17 amino acids. In nucleotides, the CDR3 is TGCGCCAGCAGTCCCGGGGACAGGGGGCGGAACACCGGGGAGCTGTTTTTT. Translation gives CASSPGDRGRNTGELFF.

The chain carries TRBV6-5 and TRBJ2-7, with D perhaps given as TRBD1 or TRBD2 (5 bases each). The V and J ends lost 8 bases and 1 base respectively, with 15 bases between them. Per germline, CDR1 MNHEY and CDR2 SVGAGI. This CDR3 has 14 amino acids. The CDR3 loop is CASSGGLRSYEQYF. CDR3 nucleotides: TGTGCCAGCTCTGGGGGTTTAAGATCCTACGAGCAGTACTTC.

The gene calls are TRBV5-1 and TRBJ2-1, with 10 bases identical to TRBD1. There are 16 residues in the CDR3. CDR1 and CDR2 from the germline V gene are SGHRS and YFSETQ. V gave up 0 bases and J gave up 3 bases; unmatched junction bases: 3. CDR3 region: CASSLGGTGDYNEQFF. The DNA for the CDR3 is TGCGCCAGCAGCTTGGGAGGGACAGGGGACTACAATGAGCAGTTCTTC.

This clone was counted once. This rearrangement joins TRBV28 to TRBJ2-1; 11 nucleotides match TRBD2. Germline-derived CDR1 and CDR2 are MDHEN and SYDVKM. This CDR3 is 14 amino acids long. V shed 9 bases and J 2 bases; nucleotides not matched to a gene: 3. The CDR3 reads CASVAGGTYNEQFF. The CDR3 DNA reads TGTGCCAGTGTAGCGGGAGGGACCTACAATGAGCAGTTCTTC.

The rearrangement links TRBV28 to TRBJ2-7, with 7 positions matching TRBD2. This CDR3 region has 15 residues. Looked up from germline, CDR1 is MDHEN and CDR2 is SYDVKM. The V gene end was trimmed by 8 bases and the J gene end by 2 bases; junction bases not matched to a gene: 12. DNA of the CDR3: TGTGCCAGCGGGGAGCCCAGCGGGGCCACCTACGAGCAGTACTTC. It specifies CASGEPSGATYEQYF.

The rearrangement links TRBV5-1 to TRBJ2-7; D unclear. V was clipped by 0 bases and J by 7 bases, with 17 bases between them. The CDR3 runs to 15 residues. CDR1 and CDR2 from the germline V gene are SGHRS and YFSETQ. CDR3 loop: CASSLVQVLDSEQYF. In DNA form, the CDR3 reads TGCGCCAGCAGCTTGGTTCAGGTTTTGGATTCGGAGCAGTACTTC.

The CDR3 DNA follows: TGTGCCAGCAGGGGGGACAGGGGCTATGGCTACACCTTC. It specifies CASRGDRGYGYTF. The chain couples TRBV28 to TRBJ1-2; TRBD1 aligns across 10 bases. Trimming at V came to 6 bases and at J to 4 bases, leaving 2 bases not matched to a gene. Germline V gene data show CDR1 as MDHEN and CDR2 as SYDVKM. CDR3 length equals 13 residues.

The chain links TRBV13 to TRBJ1-1; D gene unclear. Germline lookup yields CDR1 PRHDT and CDR2 FYEKMQ (reference sequence). Trimming took 6 bases from V and 5 from J, leaving 16 bases between them. CDR3 length equals 14 residues. CDR3 bases: TGTGCCAGCAGATCAGGCGGAGAGGGAACTGAAGCTTTCTTT. It yields the protein CASRSGGEGTEAFF. Based on the CDR3 plus reference TRBV13 and TRBJ1-1, the full variable domain is AAGVIQSPRHLIKEKRETATLKCYPIPRHDTVYWYQQGPGQDPQFLISFYEKMQSDKGSIPDRFSAQQFSDYHSELNMSSLELGDSALYFCASRSGGEGTEAFFGQGTRLTVV.

The chain couples TRBV30 to TRBJ2-1, with 7 bases matching TRBD2. In germline, CDR1 is GTSNPN, CDR2 SVGIG (reference sequence). The length of the CDR3 is 16 residues. J lost 0 bases, V lost 5 bases, and 10 bases had no gene match. In nucleotides, the CDR3 is TGTGCCTGGGATGCGTGGGGGGGGAACTCCTACAATGAGCAGTTCTTC. It is translated as CAWDAWGGNSYNEQFF.

The chain combines TRBV18 with TRBJ2-7; possibly TRBD1 for D (6 bases). CDR1 KGHSH and CDR2 LQKENI come from the germline V gene. This CDR3 contains 14 residues. V dropped 4 bases and J dropped 3 bases, with 13 bases sitting between them. Here the CDR3 DNA reads TGTGCCAGCTCACACCGAGGACAGAACTACGAGCAGTACTTC. Amino acids: CASSHRGQNYEQYF.

The table lists this clone with a few counts. The V call is TRBV5-1, the J call TRBJ2-3; 11 bases agree with TRBD2. Trimming cost V 7 bases and J 4 bases; bases outside gene matches: 11. The CDR3 runs 16 residues. Germline CDR1 is SGHRS and CDR2 is YFSETQ. CDR3 loop: CASALATSGTADTQYF. The CDR3 region has the DNA TGCGCCAGCGCCCTAGCGACTAGCGGGACTGCAGATACGCAGTATTTT.

The rearrangement uses TRBV27 and TRBJ1-4; the match to TRBD1 covers 8 bases. Germline values: CDR1 MNHEY, CDR2 SMNVEV (reference sequence). This CDR3 spans 16 amino acids. V dropped 8 bases and J dropped 13; count of bases not matched to a gene: 21. This CDR3 reads CASSLVTGTGVSRLFF. DNA of the CDR3: TGTGCCAGCTCCCTGGTGACCGGGACAGGCGTAAGCAGACTGTTTTTT. The full variable domain, with the rest looked up from reference TRBV27 and TRBJ1-4, is EAQVTQNPRYLITVTGKKLTVTCSQNMNHEYMSWYRQDPGLGLRQIYYSMNVEVTDKGDVPEGYKVSRKEKRNFPLILESPSPNQTSLYFCASSLVTGTGVSRLFFGSGTQLSVL.